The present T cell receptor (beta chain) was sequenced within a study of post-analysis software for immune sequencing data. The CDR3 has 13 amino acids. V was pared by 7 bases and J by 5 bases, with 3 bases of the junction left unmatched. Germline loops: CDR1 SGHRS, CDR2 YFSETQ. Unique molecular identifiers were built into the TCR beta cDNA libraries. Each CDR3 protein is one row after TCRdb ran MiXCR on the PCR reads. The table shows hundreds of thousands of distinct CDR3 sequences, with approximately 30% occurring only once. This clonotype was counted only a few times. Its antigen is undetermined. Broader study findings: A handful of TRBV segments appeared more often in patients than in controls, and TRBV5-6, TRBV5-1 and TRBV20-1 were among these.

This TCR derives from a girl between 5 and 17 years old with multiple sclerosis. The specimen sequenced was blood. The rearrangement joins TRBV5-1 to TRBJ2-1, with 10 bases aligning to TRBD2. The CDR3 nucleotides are TGCGCCAGCGGGACTAGCGTTAACAATGAGCAGTTCTTC. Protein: CASGTSVNNEQFF.